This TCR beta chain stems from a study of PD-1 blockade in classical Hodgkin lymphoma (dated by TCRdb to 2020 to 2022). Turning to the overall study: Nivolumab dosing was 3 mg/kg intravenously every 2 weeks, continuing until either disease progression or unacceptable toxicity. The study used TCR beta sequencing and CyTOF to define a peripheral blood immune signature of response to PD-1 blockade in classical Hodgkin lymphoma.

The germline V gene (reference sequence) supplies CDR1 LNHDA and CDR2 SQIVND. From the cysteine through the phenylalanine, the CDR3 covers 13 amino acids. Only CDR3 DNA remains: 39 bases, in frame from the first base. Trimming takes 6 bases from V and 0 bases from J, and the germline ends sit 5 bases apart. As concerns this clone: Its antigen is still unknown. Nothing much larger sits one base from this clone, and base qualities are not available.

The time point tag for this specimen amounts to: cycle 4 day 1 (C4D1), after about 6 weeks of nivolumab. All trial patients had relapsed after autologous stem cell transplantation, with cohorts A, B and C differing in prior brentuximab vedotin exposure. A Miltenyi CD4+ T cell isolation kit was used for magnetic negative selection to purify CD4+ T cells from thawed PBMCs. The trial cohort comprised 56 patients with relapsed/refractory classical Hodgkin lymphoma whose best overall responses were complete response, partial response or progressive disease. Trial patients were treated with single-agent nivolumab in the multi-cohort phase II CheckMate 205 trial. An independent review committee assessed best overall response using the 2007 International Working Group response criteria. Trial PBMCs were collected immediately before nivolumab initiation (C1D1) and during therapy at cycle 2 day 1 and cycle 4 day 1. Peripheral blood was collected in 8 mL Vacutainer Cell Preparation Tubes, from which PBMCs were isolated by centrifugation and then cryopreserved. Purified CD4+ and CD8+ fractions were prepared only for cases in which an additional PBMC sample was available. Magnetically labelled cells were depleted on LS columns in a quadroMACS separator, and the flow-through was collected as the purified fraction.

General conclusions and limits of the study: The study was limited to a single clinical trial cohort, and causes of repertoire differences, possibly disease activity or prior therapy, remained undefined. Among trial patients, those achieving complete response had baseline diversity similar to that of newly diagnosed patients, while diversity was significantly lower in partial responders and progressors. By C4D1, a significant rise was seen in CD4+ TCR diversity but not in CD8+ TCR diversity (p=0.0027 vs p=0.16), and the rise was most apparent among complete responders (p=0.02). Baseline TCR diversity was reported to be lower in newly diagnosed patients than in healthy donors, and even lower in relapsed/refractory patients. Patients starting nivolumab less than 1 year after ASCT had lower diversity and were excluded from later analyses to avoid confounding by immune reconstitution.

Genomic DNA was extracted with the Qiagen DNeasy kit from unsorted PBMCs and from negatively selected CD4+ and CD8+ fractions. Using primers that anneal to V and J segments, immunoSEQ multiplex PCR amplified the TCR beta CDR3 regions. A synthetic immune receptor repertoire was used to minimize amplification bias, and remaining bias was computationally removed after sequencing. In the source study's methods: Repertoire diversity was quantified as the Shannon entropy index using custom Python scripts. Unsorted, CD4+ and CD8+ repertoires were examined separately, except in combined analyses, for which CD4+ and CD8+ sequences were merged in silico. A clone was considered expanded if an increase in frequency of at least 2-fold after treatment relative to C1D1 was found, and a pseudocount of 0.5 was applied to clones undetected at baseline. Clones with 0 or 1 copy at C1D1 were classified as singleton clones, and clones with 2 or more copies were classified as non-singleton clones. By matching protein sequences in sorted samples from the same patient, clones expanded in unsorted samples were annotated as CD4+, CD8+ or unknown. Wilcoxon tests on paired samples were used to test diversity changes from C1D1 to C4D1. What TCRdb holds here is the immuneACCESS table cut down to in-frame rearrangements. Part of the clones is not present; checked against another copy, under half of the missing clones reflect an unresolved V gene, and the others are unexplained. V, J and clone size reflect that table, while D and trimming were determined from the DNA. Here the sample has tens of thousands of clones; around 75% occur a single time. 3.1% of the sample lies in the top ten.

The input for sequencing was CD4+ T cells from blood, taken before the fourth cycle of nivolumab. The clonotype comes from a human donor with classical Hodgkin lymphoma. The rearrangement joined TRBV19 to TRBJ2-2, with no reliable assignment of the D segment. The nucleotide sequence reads TGTGCCAGTAGAGGTCCGAACACCGGGGAGCTGTTTTTT. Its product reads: CASRGPNTGELFF.